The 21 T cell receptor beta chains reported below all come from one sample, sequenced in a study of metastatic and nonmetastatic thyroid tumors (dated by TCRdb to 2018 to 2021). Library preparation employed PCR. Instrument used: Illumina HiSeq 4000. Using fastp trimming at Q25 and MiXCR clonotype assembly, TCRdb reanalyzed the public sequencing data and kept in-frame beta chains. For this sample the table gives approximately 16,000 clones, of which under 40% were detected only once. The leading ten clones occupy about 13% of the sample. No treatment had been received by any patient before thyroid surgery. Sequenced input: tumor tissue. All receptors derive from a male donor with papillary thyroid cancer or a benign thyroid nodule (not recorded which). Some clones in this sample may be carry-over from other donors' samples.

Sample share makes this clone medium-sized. CDR3 DNA: TGTGCCAGCAGCTGGGGCCTGGGGCGGAGCCAAGAGACCCAGTACTTC. It yields the protein CASSWGLGRSQETQYF. The J gene is TRBJ2-5, the V gene TRBV11-2, with D tentatively TRBD1 (5 bases). Germline V gives CDR1 SGHAT, CDR2 FQNNGV. The V end was cut by 4 bases, the J end by 1 base, with 16 bases between. This CDR3 spans 16 amino acids.

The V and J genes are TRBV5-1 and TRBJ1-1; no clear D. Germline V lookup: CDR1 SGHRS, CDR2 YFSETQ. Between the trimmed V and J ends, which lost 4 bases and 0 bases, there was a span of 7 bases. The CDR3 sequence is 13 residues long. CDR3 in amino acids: CASSAGMNTEAFF. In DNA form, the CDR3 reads TGCGCCAGCAGCGCAGGCATGAACACTGAAGCTTTCTTT.

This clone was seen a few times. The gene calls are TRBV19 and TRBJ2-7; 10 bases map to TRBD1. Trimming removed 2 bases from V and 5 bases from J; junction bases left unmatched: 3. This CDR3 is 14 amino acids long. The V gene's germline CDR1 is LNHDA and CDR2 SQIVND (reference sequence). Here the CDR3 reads CASSIRQGANEQYF. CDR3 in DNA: TGTGCCAGTAGTATACGACAGGGGGCTAACGAGCAGTACTTC.

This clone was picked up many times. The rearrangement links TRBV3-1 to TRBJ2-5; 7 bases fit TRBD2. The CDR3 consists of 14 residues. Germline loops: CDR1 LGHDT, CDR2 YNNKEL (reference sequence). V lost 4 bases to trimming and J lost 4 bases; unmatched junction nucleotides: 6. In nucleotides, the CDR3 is TGTGCCAGCAGCCGGAGCGGGACGGGAGAGACCCAGTACTTC. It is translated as CASSRSGTGETQYF.

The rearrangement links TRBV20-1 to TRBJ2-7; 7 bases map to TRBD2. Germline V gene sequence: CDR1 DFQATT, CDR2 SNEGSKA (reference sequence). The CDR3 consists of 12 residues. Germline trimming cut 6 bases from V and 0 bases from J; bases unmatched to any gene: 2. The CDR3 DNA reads TGCAGTGCAAGACTAGCCTCCTACGAGCAGTACTTC. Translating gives CSARLASYEQYF.

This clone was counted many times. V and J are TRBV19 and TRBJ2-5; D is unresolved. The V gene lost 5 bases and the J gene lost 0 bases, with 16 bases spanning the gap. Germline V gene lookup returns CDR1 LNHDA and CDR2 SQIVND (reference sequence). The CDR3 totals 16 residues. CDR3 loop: CASSVAPTSYQETQYF. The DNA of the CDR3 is TGTGCCAGTAGTGTTGCACCCACCAGCTACCAAGAGACCCAGTACTTC.

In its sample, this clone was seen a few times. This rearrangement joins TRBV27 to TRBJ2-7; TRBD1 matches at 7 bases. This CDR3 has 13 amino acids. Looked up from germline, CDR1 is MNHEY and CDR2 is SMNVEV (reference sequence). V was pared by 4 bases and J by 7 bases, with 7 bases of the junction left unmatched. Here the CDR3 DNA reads TGTGCCAGCAGTTCGACAGGGAGACAAGAGCAGTACTTC. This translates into CASSSTGRQEQYF.

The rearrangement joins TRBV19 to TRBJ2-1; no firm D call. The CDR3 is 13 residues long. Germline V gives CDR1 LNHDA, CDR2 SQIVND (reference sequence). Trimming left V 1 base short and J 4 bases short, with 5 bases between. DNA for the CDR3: TGTGCCAGTAGTATAGGGCAGTACAATGAGCAGTTCTTC. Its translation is CASSIGQYNEQFF.

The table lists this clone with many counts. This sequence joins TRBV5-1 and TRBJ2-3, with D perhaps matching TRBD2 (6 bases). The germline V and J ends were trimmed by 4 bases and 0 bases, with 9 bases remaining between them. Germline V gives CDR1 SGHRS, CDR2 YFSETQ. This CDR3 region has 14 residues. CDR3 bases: TGCGCCAGCAGCCCCGGGACTAGCACAGATACGCAGTATTTT. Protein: CASSPGTSTDTQYF.

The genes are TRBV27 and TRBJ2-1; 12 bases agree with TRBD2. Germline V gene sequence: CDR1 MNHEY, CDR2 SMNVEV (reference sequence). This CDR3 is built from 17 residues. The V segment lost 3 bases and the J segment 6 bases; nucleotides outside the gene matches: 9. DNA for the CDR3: TGTGCCAGCAGTTTCTTCCGGACTAGCGGGGCCCTCAATGAGCAGTTCTTC. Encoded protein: CASSFFRTSGALNEQFF.

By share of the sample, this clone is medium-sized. The CDR3 sequence: CASSLRIRASSGNTIYF. The CDR3 DNA follows: TGTGCCAGCAGTTTGAGGATTAGGGCATCCTCTGGAAACACCATATATTTT. The V and J genes are TRBV12-3 or TRBV12-4 and TRBJ1-3; no definite D call. There are 17 residues in the CDR3. The V and J ends lost 3 bases and 0 bases respectively, with 15 bases between them.

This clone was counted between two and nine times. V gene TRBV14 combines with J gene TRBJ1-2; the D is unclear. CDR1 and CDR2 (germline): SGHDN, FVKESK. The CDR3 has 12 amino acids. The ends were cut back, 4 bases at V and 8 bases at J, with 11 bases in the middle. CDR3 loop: CASSRGPIGYTF. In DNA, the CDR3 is TGTGCCAGCAGCCGAGGACCAATCGGCTACACCTTC. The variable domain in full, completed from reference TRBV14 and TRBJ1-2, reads EAGVTQFPSHSVIEKGQTVTLRCDPISGHDNLYWYRRVMGKEIKFLLHFVKESKQDESGMPNNRFLAERTGGTYSTLKVQPAELEDSGVYFCASSRGPIGYTFGSGTRLTVV.

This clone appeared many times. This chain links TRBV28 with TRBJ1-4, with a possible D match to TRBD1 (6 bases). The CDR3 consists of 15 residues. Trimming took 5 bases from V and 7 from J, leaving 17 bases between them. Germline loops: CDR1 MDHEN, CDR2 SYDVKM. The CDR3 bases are TGTGCCAGCAGTCGGCCGGGGGGGCAGGGTGAAAAACTGTTTTTT. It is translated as CASSRPGGQGEKLFF.

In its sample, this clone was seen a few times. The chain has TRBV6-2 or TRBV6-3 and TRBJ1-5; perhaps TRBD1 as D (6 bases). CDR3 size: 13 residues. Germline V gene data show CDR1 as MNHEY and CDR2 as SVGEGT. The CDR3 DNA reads TGTGCTGCGACCGACAGGATGAATCAGCCCCAGCATTTT. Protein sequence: CAATDRMNQPQHF.

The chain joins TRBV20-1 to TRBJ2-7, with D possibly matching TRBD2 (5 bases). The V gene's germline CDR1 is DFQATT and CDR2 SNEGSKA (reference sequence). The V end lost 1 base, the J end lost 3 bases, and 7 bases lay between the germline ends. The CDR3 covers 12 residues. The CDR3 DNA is TGCAGTGCTAGAGTCGGGGTCTACGAGCAGTACTTC. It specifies CSARVGVYEQYF.

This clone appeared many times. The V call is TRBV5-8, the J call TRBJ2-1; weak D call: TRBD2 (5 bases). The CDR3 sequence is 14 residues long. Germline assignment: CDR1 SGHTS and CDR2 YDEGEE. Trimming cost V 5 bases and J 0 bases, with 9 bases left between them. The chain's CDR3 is CASRRGSSYNEQFF. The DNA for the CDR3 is TGTGCCAGCAGGCGAGGGAGCTCCTACAATGAGCAGTTCTTC.

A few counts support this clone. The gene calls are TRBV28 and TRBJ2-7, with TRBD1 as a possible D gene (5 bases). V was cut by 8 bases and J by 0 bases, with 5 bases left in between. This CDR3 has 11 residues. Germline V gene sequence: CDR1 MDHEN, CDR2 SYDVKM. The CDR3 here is CASDSSYEQYF. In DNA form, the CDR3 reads TGTGCCAGCGACAGCTCCTACGAGCAGTACTTC.

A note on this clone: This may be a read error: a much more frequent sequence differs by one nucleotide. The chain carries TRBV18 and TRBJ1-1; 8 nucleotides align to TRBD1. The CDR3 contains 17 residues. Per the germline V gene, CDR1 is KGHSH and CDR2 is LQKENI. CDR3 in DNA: TGTGCCAGCTCACCTCAGGTTAGGACAGGGATTAACACTGAAGCTTTATTT. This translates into CASSPQVRTGINTEALF.

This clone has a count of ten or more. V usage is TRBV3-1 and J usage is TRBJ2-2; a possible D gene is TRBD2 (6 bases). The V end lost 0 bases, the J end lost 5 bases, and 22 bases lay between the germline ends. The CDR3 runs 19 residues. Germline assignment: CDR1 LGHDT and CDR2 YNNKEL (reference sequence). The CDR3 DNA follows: TGTGCCAGCAGCCAAGATCGAACGGGAGTACTCCAGAGGACCGGGGAGCTGTTTTTT. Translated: CASSQDRTGVLQRTGELFF. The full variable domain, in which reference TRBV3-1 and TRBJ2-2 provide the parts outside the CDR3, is DTAVSQTPKYLVTQMGNDKSIKCEQNLGHDTMYWYKQDSKKFLKIMFSYNNKELIINETVPNRFSPKSPDKAHLNLHINSLELGDSAVYFCASSQDRTGVLQRTGELFFGEGSRLTVL.

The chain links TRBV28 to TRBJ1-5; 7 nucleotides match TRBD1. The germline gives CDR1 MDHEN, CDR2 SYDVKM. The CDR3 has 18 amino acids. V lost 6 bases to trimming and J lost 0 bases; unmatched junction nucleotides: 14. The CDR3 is CASSSVGTDFYSNQPQHF. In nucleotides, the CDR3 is TGTGCCAGCAGCTCGGTTGGGACAGACTTTTATAGCAATCAGCCCCAGCATTTT.

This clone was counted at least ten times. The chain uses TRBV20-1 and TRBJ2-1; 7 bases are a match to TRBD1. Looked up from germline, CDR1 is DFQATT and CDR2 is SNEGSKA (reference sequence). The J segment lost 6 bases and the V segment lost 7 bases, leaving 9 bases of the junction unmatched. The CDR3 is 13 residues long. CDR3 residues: CSVSQGEANEQFF. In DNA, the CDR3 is TGCAGTGTCTCGCAGGGGGAAGCCAATGAGCAGTTCTTC.